Listed below are T cell receptor beta chains from one sample, sequenced in a study of beta chain features in type 1 diabetes. Repertoires were generated with immunoSEQ multiplex PCR, while TCRdb's copy carries only in-frame clones and drops some. Among under 150,000 clones listed, approximately 10% were seen once. The sequencing input was central memory CD4+ T cells from blood. These receptors were taken from a man aged 25-45 years with type 1 diabetes. Each CDR3 is given with its conserved first and last residue. D genes are given only for firm matches. The listing skips clone size in some rows; elsewhere it reads once, few, many or a size class.

CDR3 | J | size | D | V
CASLEGTGTRTQYF | TRBJ2-5 | . | TRBD1 | TRBV5-1
CASSPQGARGYTF | TRBJ1-2 | . | TRBD1 | TRBV4-2
CASSSQGRNSPLHF | TRBJ1-6 | few | . | TRBV7-6
CARAGGADEKLFF | TRBJ1-4 | few | TRBD1 | TRBV7-3
CASRENTGGRNEQFF | TRBJ2-1 | few | TRBD1 | TRBV2
CASSLTGNTEAFF | TRBJ1-1 | few | . | TRBV27
CAWASGGYEQYF | TRBJ2-7 | few | TRBD2 | TRBV30
CASSSSGQGSNEQFF | TRBJ2-1 | few | TRBD1 | TRBV5-1
CASSSGGAVGGELFF | TRBJ2-2 | . | TRBD2 | TRBV28
CASSYPGGSNQPQHF | TRBJ1-5 | . | TRBD1 | TRBV7-2
CASSQSSTYNEQFF | TRBJ2-1 | few | . | TRBV14
CASSGTGVGEQYF | TRBJ2-7 | . | TRBD1 | TRBV6-6
CASASGWGTEAFF | TRBJ1-1 | few | . | TRBV7-3
CAWSVLVNQPQHF | TRBJ1-5 | . | . | TRBV30
CASSVGLAGHNEQFF | TRBJ2-1 | . | TRBD2 | TRBV9
CASSFVGGSYEQYF | TRBJ2-7 | few | TRBD1 | TRBV7-2
CASSPNPSTGETQYF | TRBJ2-5 | . | . | TRBV7-8
CASSSVPNTEAFF | TRBJ1-1 | . | . | TRBV18
CAISGAGTYEQYF | TRBJ2-7 | few | . | TRBV10-3
CASTHNSESGQYF | TRBJ2-3 | . | . | TRBV11-2
CASSYSFRGRGYTF | TRBJ1-2 | few | TRBD1 | TRBV6-5
CASRRDGGNEKLFF | TRBJ1-4 | . | . | TRBV5-1
CASSLSGGRTDTQYF | TRBJ2-3 | . | TRBD2 | TRBV28
CASSQDPSGGPGDTQYF | TRBJ2-3 | . | TRBD2 | TRBV4-2
CASSLGQGVSETQYF | TRBJ2-5 | few | TRBD1 | TRBV11-2
CASSEMRGTEAFF | TRBJ1-1 | . | . | TRBV6-1
CASSTGTSKDTQYF | TRBJ2-3 | . | TRBD2 | TRBV7-9
CASSPTQGGETQYF | TRBJ2-5 | . | . | TRBV7-6
CASSPIGQGASDTQYF | TRBJ2-3 | . | TRBD1 | TRBV18
CASSPGSRATEAFF | TRBJ1-1 | few | . | TRBV7-3
CASSADRGNQPQHF | TRBJ1-5 | . | TRBD1 | TRBV19
CASSLGHGSGELFF | TRBJ2-2 | few | . | TRBV7-2
CATSRDRAGNTIYF | TRBJ1-3 | . | . | TRBV15
CASTPGTGGVDTQYF | TRBJ2-3 | . | TRBD1 | TRBV5-1
CASSLHGSGEKLFF | TRBJ1-4 | few | . | TRBV5-6
CASSLRTTRDNEQFF | TRBJ2-1 | few | . | TRBV11-2
CASRGGSGANVLTF | TRBJ2-6 | few | . | TRBV27
CASSPGGAQPQHF | TRBJ1-5 | . | TRBD1 | TRBV19
CASSYETGEFYGYTF | TRBJ1-2 | few | TRBD1 | TRBV6-6
CASSLMGAWETQYF | TRBJ2-5 | . | . | TRBV5-1
CASRFDGARGYEQYF | TRBJ2-7 | few | . | TRBV6-1
CASSQNFDEQYF | TRBJ2-7 | . | . | TRBV25-1
CASSPLEGGNTIYF | TRBJ1-3 | . | . | TRBV18
CASSWTGSYETQYF | TRBJ2-5 | few | TRBD1 | TRBV5-1
CASSLGLPGEETQYF | TRBJ2-5 | few | . | TRBV5-1
CASSYSSSGKNTEAFF | TRBJ1-1 | few | . | TRBV6-5
CASSRAGSGGGNEQFF | TRBJ2-1 | few | TRBD2 | TRBV7-2
CASSFTGTRYNEQFF | TRBJ2-1 | few | TRBD2 | TRBV7-3
CASSSRQGSETQYF | TRBJ2-5 | . | TRBD1 | TRBV7-7
CASSPNADRREQYF | TRBJ2-7 | few | . | TRBV7-6
CASRGVVPEQYF | TRBJ2-7 | few | . | TRBV2
CASSDYRGQEQFF | TRBJ2-1 | few | TRBD1 | TRBV25-1
CASSQVNLGPGANVLTF | TRBJ2-6 | . | . | TRBV4-2
CASSQYRSTPYNEQFF | TRBJ2-1 | . | . | TRBV7-2
CASSKTGSEWSYEQYF | TRBJ2-7 | few | . | TRBV4-3
CATSRTRGSHTEAFF | TRBJ1-1 | . | TRBD1 | TRBV15
CASKGEQGGHYEQYF | TRBJ2-7 | few | . | TRBV21-1